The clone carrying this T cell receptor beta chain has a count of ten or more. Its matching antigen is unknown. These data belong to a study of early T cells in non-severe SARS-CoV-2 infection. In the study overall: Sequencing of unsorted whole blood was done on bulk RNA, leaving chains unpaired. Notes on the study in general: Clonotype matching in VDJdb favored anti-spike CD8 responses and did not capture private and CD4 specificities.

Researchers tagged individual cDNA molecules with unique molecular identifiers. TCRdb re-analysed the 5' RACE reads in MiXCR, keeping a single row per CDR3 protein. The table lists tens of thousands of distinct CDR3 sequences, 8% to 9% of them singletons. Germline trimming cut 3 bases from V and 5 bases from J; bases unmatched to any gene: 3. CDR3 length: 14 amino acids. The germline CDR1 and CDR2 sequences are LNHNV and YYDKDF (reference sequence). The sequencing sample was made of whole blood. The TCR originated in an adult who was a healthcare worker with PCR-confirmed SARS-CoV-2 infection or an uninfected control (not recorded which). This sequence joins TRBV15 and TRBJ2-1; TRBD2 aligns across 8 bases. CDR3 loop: CATSRGLVDNEQFF. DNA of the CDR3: TGTGCCACCAGCAGGGGACTAGTAGACAATGAGCAGTTCTTC.